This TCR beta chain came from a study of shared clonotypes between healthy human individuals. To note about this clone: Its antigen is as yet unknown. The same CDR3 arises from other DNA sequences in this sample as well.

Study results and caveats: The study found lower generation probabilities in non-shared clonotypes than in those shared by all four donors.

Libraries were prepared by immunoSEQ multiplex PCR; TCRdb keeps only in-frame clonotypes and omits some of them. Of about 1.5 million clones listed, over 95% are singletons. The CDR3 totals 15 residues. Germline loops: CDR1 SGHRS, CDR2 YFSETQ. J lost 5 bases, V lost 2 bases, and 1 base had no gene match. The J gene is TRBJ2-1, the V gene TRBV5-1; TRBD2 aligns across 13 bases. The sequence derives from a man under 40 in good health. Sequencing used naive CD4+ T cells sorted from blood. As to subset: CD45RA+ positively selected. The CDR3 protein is CASSFGLAGDNEQFF. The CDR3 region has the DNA TGCGCCAGCAGCTTTGGACTAGCGGGAGACAATGAGCAGTTCTTC. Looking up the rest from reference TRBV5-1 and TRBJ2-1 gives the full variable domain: KAGVTQTPRYLIKTRGQQVTLSCSPISGHRSVSWYQQTPGQGLQFLFEYFSETQRNKGNFPGRFSGRQFSNSRSEMNVSTLELGDSALYLCASSFGLAGDNEQFFGPGTRLTVL.